Shown below are 17 T cell receptor beta chains from a single sample sequenced in a study of neurological immune-mediated disorders. One entry per CDR3 protein, called by TCRdb with MiXCR from the 5' RACE reads. Among roughly 60,000 distinct CDR3 sequences listed, about an eighth were seen once. Sequenced: PBMCs. The receptors were gathered from a man aged 60 to 69 in good health.

This clonotype was seen many times. The chain recombines TRBV7-9 with TRBJ2-1; TRBD1 aligns across 7 bases. The CDR3 totals 14 residues. V shed 5 bases, J shed 4 bases, and the junction held 5 bases outside the gene matches. CDR1 SEHNR and CDR2 FQNEAQ come from the germline V gene (reference sequence). Here the CDR3 reads CASSQGTAYNEQFF. The CDR3 nucleotides are TGTGCCAGCAGCCAAGGGACAGCTTACAATGAGCAGTTCTTC.

This clonotype was detected ten times or more. The CDR3 region has the DNA TGTGCCACCAGCAGAGATCTAGGGAGCAATCAGCCCCAGCATTTT. It yields the protein CATSRDLGSNQPQHF. The rearrangement uses TRBV15 and TRBJ1-5; D ambiguous. Trimming pared 0 bases from V and 1 base from J, leaving 7 bases between. Germline V gene sequence: CDR1 LNHNV, CDR2 YYDKDF (reference sequence). CDR3 size: 15 residues.

This clonotype showed up many times. J is TRBJ2-5 and V is TRBV5-1; TRBD1 matches 10 bases. V was clipped by 4 bases and J by 4 bases; unmatched bases: 4. Germline-derived CDR1 and CDR2 are SGHRS and YFSETQ. The CDR3 has 14 amino acids. The CDR3 spells CASSIGTGAETQYF. The CDR3 region has the DNA TGCGCCAGCAGCATAGGGACAGGGGCAGAGACCCAGTACTTC.

The table lists this clonotype with many counts. J is TRBJ1-1 and V is TRBV20-1; D call uncertain. Looked up from germline, CDR1 is DFQATT and CDR2 is SNEGSKA (reference sequence). V was cut by 8 bases and J by 5 bases, with 9 bases left in between. This CDR3 region has 10 residues. The CDR3 DNA is TGCAGTACCGCTAGGACTGAAGCTTTCTTT. Its protein product is CSTARTEAFF.

There are many counts of this clonotype. V is TRBV20-1 and J is TRBJ1-2, with 9 nucleotides matching TRBD1. Germline lookup yields CDR1 DFQATT and CDR2 SNEGSKA (reference sequence). The CDR3 covers 14 residues. The CDR3 region is CSTDRGRGNYGYTF. CDR3 nucleotides: TGCAGCACGGACAGGGGAAGGGGTAACTATGGCTACACCTTC.

The chain recombines TRBV6-5 with TRBJ2-7; 11 nucleotides match TRBD1. Looked up from germline, CDR1 is MNHEY and CDR2 is SVGAGI. With V trimmed by 1 base and J by 3 bases, 2 bases remained unmatched. The CDR3 extends over 15 amino acids. The CDR3 region has the DNA TGTGCCAGCAGTTACTGGGGACAGGGGGACTACGAGCAGTACTTC. Translated, it gives CASSYWGQGDYEQYF.

This clonotype occurred many times. J is TRBJ2-2 and V is TRBV6-5; TRBD1 agrees at 7 bases. The germline V gene has CDR1 MNHEY and CDR2 SVGAGI. The J segment lost 4 bases and the V segment lost 10 bases, leaving 12 bases of the junction unmatched. The CDR3 runs 15 residues. The CDR3 region is CATVDRAISTGELFF. As DNA, the CDR3 is TGTGCCACTGTAGACAGGGCGATAAGCACCGGGGAGCTGTTTTTT.

This clonotype was seen at least ten times. The V call is TRBV20-1, the J call TRBJ2-7; 10 bases are a match to TRBD2. The CDR3 loop spans 14 amino acids. Germline V gene sequence: CDR1 DFQATT, CDR2 SNEGSKA (reference sequence). V lost 6 bases to trimming and J lost 4 bases; unmatched junction nucleotides: 9. The CDR3 coding sequence is TGCAGTGCACCGCTAGCGGGGGAAAGGTACGAGCAGTACTTC. Translation: CSAPLAGERYEQYF.

This clonotype was seen ten or more times. The genes are TRBV20-1 and TRBJ1-4; 8 nucleotides agree with TRBD1. The CDR3 length is 15 residues. The junction had 8 bases not matched to a gene; V was cut back by 0 bases and J by 8 bases. Germline V CDR1 and CDR2: DFQATT, SNEGSKA (reference sequence). DNA for the CDR3: TGCAGTGCTAGAGATCAGACAGGGGCGGGCGAAAAACTGTTTTTT. Translating gives CSARDQTGAGEKLFF.

In its sample, this clonotype was seen a few times. This chain joins TRBV29-1 and TRBJ2-7; D possibly corresponds to TRBD1 (7 bases). V was trimmed by 3 bases and J by 2 bases, leaving 20 bases between them. CDR3 length: 16 amino acids. Germline CDR1 SQVTM, CDR2 ANQGSEA. In DNA form, the CDR3 reads TGCAGCGTTGAGTTCGGGGGAACAGGGGACACCTACGAGCAGTACTTC. This encodes CSVEFGGTGDTYEQYF.

This clonotype was picked up many times. This chain connects TRBV28 to TRBJ2-7; TRBD1 is a possible D gene (6 bases). There are 14 residues in the CDR3. Per the germline V gene, CDR1 is MDHEN and CDR2 is SYDVKM. Trimming stripped 6 bases from V and 12 bases from J, with 24 bases between. The CDR3 DNA reads TGTGCCAGCAGCCCCGTCGGGACAACCTCCTTCTGGTACTTC. Translation: CASSPVGTTSFWYF.

As for this clonotype: Just one base apart from a much larger clone, this may be a read error. The gene calls are TRBV28 and TRBJ2-7, with a possible D match to TRBD1 (6 bases). Germline-derived CDR1 and CDR2 are MDHEN and SYDVKM. There are 13 residues in the CDR3. This CDR3 reads CARSWTEPYEQYF. The CDR3 DNA sequence: TGTGCCAGAAGTTGGACAGAACCCTACGAGCAGTACTTC.

This clonotype appeared many times. As DNA, the CDR3 is TGTGCCAGCCAAACCCGGGCTGAGTACGGTCAGTACTTC. Encoded protein: CASQTRAEYGQYF. The chain links TRBV18 to TRBJ2-7; no definite D call. CDR3 length: 13 amino acids. Trimming took off 8 bases at V and 10 bases at J, with 21 bases between the two ends. Germline V lookup: CDR1 KGHSH, CDR2 LQKENI.

The sample holds many counts of this clonotype. CDR3 residues: CASSLLAEFEAFF. Here the CDR3 DNA reads TGTGCCAGCAGTTTACTGGCGGAATTTGAAGCTTTCTTT. The chain uses TRBV12-3 or TRBV12-4 and TRBJ1-1; D is unclear. Trimming shortened V by 2 bases and J by 7 bases, and 11 bases separated the two germline ends. This CDR3 is 13 amino acids long.

This clonotype occurred many times. The V and J genes are TRBV5-1 and TRBJ2-1; 14 bases agree with TRBD2. CDR3 length: 16 residues. V shed 4 bases and J 7 bases; nucleotides not matched to a gene: 7. Germline-derived CDR1 and CDR2 are SGHRS and YFSETQ. The CDR3 spells CASSPGGLAGANEQFF. The CDR3 DNA follows: TGCGCCAGCAGCCCCGGGGGACTAGCGGGGGCAAATGAGCAGTTCTTC. The full variable domain, in which reference TRBV5-1 and TRBJ2-1 provide the parts outside the CDR3, is KAGVTQTPRYLIKTRGQQVTLSCSPISGHRSVSWYQQTPGQGLQFLFEYFSETQRNKGNFPGRFSGRQFSNSRSEMNVSTLELGDSALYLCASSPGGLAGANEQFFGPGTRLTVL.

In this sample, this clonotype turned up many times. The chain employs TRBV20-1 and TRBJ1-5; D gene ambiguous. CDR1 is DFQATT, CDR2 SNEGSKA, per germline (reference sequence). The CDR3 runs 13 residues. The V and J ends lost 3 bases and 7 bases respectively, with 13 bases between them. CDR3 sequence: CSASPAVGQPQHF. For the CDR3, the DNA is TGCAGTGCTAGTCCGGCAGTCGGACAGCCCCAGCATTTT.

This clonotype was picked up many times. This sequence joins TRBV7-8 and TRBJ2-1; 8 positions agree with TRBD1. J gave up 6 bases and V 5 bases, and 12 bases lay outside the gene matches. The CDR3 has 16 amino acids. In germline, CDR1 is SGHVS, CDR2 FQNEAQ. The CDR3 loop reads CASSPRVPGGPNEQFF. CDR3 nucleotide sequence: TGTGCCAGCAGCCCCAGGGTTCCAGGGGGCCCCAATGAGCAGTTCTTC.